The 5 T cell receptor beta chains in this list originate from one sample, sequenced in a study of technical replicates of blood from a few donors. This table comes from immunoSEQ multiplex PCR, and its TCRdb copy is limited to in-frame clones, with some not included. The table lists under 95,000 clones, about 95% of them singletons, with more than 0.2% in the top ten. Specimen: T cells isolated from PBMCs. Receptor source: a human donor in good health.

This sequence joins TRBV7-9 and TRBJ2-3; the D gene is possibly TRBD2 (5 bases). V dropped 4 bases and J dropped 2 bases, with 13 bases sitting between them. The CDR3 has 15 amino acids. Germline CDR1 SEHNR, CDR2 FQNEAQ (reference sequence). The CDR3 nucleotides read TGTGCCAGCAGCTCGACTGGACTTATCACAGATACGCAGTATTTT. Residues: CASSSTGLITDTQYF.

The chain has TRBV5-6 and TRBJ2-1, with 8 bases matching TRBD2. V dropped 0 bases and J dropped 0; count of bases not matched to a gene: 11. The CDR3 covers 19 residues. Germline V gene sequence: CDR1 SGHDT, CDR2 YYEEEE. The CDR3 bases are TGTGCCAGCAGCTTGGCCCTTCGCGGGAGGAACCACTCCTACAATGAGCAGTTCTTC. It yields the protein CASSLALRGRNHSYNEQFF.

The V and J genes are TRBV5-1 and TRBJ2-1; no definite D call. Trimming removed 1 base at V and 15 bases at J, with 17 bases between. CDR3 length equals 13 residues. Germline values: CDR1 SGHRS, CDR2 YFSETQ. CDR3 nucleotides: TGCGCCAGCAGCTTGAGCCCCTCACAGTTTGGGTTCTTC. Protein product: CASSLSPSQFGFF. Full variable domain (remainder filled in from reference TRBV5-1 and TRBJ2-1): KAGVTQTPRYLIKTRGQQVTLSCSPISGHRSVSWYQQTPGQGLQFLFEYFSETQRNKGNFPGRFSGRQFSNSRSEMNVSTLELGDSALYLCASSLSPSQFGFFGPGTRLTVL.

This sequence joins TRBV4-1 and TRBJ1-5, with D uncertain. With 1 base removed from V and 13 bases from J, the gap between germline ends came to 14 bases. Per germline, CDR1 MGHRA and CDR2 YSYEKL. This CDR3 is built from 13 residues. This chain's CDR3 is CASSQVILRQQHF. CDR3 DNA: TGCGCCAGCAGCCAAGTAATATTGCGACAACAGCATTTT.

The chain joins TRBV7-2 to TRBJ2-5, with 12 positions matching TRBD2. The CDR3 consists of 16 residues. Trimming removed 2 bases from V and 5 bases from J; junction bases left unmatched: 6. Per germline, CDR1 SGHTA and CDR2 FQGNSA. CDR3 DNA sequence: TGTGCCAGCAGCTTATATTCTAGCGGGAGGGGGGAGACCCAGTACTTC. Translated: CASSLYSSGRGETQYF.